This T cell receptor beta chain was found in a study of shared clonotypes between healthy human individuals. Using immunoSEQ multiplex PCR, the repertoire was profiled, and TCRdb retains in-frame clones only, with some absent. This table holds 650,000 to 750,000 clones, less than 80% found once. V lost 9 bases and J lost 9, with 24 bases in between. The CDR3 extends over 15 amino acids. Germline V gene sequence: CDR1 SNHLY, CDR2 FYNNEI. The rearrangement links TRBV2 to TRBJ2-1; D assignment may be TRBD1 or TRBD2 (5 bases each). The sequencing sample was made of memory CD4+ T cells sorted from blood. As to subset: CD45RA-negative fraction. The clonotype originates from a woman in her thirties in good health. This CDR3 reads CARERGGTSLGEQFF. The CDR3 DNA reads as TGTGCCAGGGAGAGGGGCGGCACCTCCCTCGGTGAGCAGTTCTTC.